This TCR beta chain appears in the sequencing data of a study of blood T cell repertoires in COVID-19. The overall study: Specimens from acute and convalescent COVID-19 originated in the United States, Italy and Spain. Sample material is recorded as cDNA or gDNA derived from T cells, B-cell-depleted T cells, or PBMCs.

The CDR3 loop spans 15 amino acids. Trimming shortened V by 1 base and J by 3 bases, and 12 bases separated the two germline ends. Germline lookup yields CDR1 LNHDA and CDR2 SQIVND (reference sequence). Some clones are missing from TCRdb's copy, which holds only in-frame ones; the method was immunoSEQ multiplex PCR. The sample holds 190,000 or so clones, 78% seen once. Sequencing input: peripheral blood. This receptor was obtained from a woman older than 75 with active or convalescent COVID-19. The rearrangement joins TRBV19 to TRBJ1-2; TRBD1 is a possible D gene (5 bases). This CDR3 reads CASSIVGGGHYGYTF. The CDR3 DNA follows: TGTGCCAGTAGTATAGTCGGGGGAGGACACTATGGCTACACCTTC.